This TCR beta chain was identified in a study of Ad26.COV2.S vaccination and SARS-CoV-2 variants (dated by TCRdb to about 2021). Regarding the complete study: Vaccine-arm donors were drawn from COV1001, a multicentre, randomized, double-blind, placebo-controlled phase I-IIa trial of Ad26.COV2.S in healthy adults. Ad26.COV2.S was administered intramuscularly at 5 x 10^10 or 1 x 10^11 viral particles, either as a single shot or as two shots given 56 days apart. The specificity and breadth of SARS-CoV-2-reactive T cell receptors after Ad26.COV2.S vaccination were assessed by TCRbeta repertoire sequencing. A total of around 32 samples were included in the TCR-sequenced set, comprising roughly 19 Ad26.COV2.S vaccine recipients, 5 placebo recipients and 8 SARS-CoV-2 convalescent individuals. Trial participants were randomized into five groups of five, in which low-dose or high-dose Ad26.COV2.S was given once or twice, or placebo was given on both occasions. Throughout the experiments and outcome assessment, investigators stayed blinded to trial group allocation.

Note on this clone: Its antigen remains unidentified. No base quality information exists; no much larger clone differs at one position.

Study-level results and caveats: Ad26.COV2.S recipients had higher spike-specific TCR breadth than placebo recipients (P = 0.0014). The authors noted that total T cell responses may have been underestimated by the TCR breadth and depth analyses. Non-spike TCR breadth was comparable between vaccine and placebo recipients, consistent with the vaccine containing only spike. After vaccination, spike-specific CD8+ and CD4+ T cell responses were reported to show substantial breadth. The study was not powered to compare responses between vaccine doses or regimens.

The immunoSEQ Assay was the method used to sequence TCRbeta CDR3 regions. After extraction, genomic DNA underwent amplification by bias-controlled multiplex PCR, followed by high-throughput sequencing. As for how the authors treated the data: To quantify the absolute abundance of each unique TCRbeta CDR3 region, sequences were collapsed and filtered. T cell fraction was estimated by normalizing TCRbeta template counts to usable DNA, with usable DNA measured through amplification of reference genes found in all nucleated cells. Repertoire TCRs were annotated as SARS-CoV-2-specific by exact matching of V gene, CDR3 amino acid sequence and J gene to a known reactive TCR set. The reference SARS-CoV-2 TCR set was obtained from MIRA and was filtered for enrichment in COVID-19-positive ImmuneCODE repertoires, whereby public or cross-reactive TCRs were removed. Drawing on the MIRA antigens, annotated TCRs were analysed further at the level of specific ORF or position within ORF. Breadth was defined as annotated unique rearrangements over total unique productive rearrangements; depth was the summed frequency of those rearrangements. TCR breadth was compared between groups using two-sided Wilcoxon rank-sum tests. TCRdb stores this immuneACCESS table with in-frame sequences only. Part of the clones is absent; in the studies checked, under half of the shortfall reflects unresolved V genes, and no reason is known for the rest. V, J and clone size are taken as reported in that table, and D and trimming were inferred from the DNA itself. In this sample the table shows about 400,000 clones, 83% of which occur a single time. The top ten hold about 7.4% of the sample.

What the treatment or condition label conveys for this sample: 15 to 20 received Ad26.COV2.S at low or high dose, single or two shots; about five received placebo; per-sample allocation not given. Repertoires of vaccine and placebo recipients were sequenced from samples taken on day 63 after the first injection. Between 29 July and 7 August 2020, Cohort 1b enrolled 20 to 30 adults aged 18-55 years at one site in Boston, USA. As a vaccine, Ad26.COV2.S was a replication-incompetent adenovirus type 26 vector that expressed a prefusion-stabilized SARS-CoV-2 spike protein derived from the original Wuhan strain. This material consisted of peripheral blood, taken in a trial of Ad26.COV2.S vaccine versus placebo. The clonotype originates from a person aged 18-60 years who received the Ad26.COV2.S COVID-19 vaccine or a placebo.

The DNA sequence follows: TGTGCCAGCAGTTACTCTGGACTAGCGGGGGGGGAGACCCAGTACTTC. It is translated as CASSYSGLAGGETQYF. This receptor chain uses TRBV6-5 and TRBJ2-5, and 15 junctional nucleotides match TRBD2. Based on the germline V gene, the CDR1 and CDR2 sequences are MNHEY and SVGAGI. Unmatched junction bases come to 1, with V trimmed by 0 bases and J by 5 bases. The CDR3 sequence holds 16 residues, the cysteine and phenylalanine included. Only the CDR3 region is kept as DNA, spanning 48 bases read in frame from base 1.